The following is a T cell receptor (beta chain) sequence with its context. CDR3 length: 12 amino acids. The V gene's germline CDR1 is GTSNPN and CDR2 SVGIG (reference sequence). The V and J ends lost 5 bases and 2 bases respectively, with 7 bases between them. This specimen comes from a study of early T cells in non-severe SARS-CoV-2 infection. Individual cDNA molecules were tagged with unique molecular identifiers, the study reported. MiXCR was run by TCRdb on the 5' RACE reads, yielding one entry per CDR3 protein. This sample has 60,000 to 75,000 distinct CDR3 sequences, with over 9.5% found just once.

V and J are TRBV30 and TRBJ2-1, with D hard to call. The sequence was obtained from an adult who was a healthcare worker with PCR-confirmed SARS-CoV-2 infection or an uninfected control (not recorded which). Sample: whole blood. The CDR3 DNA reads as TGTGCCTGGGGAAAAACCTACAATGAGCAGTTCTTC. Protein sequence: CAWGKTYNEQFF.